This TCR beta chain is drawn from a study of blood T cell repertoires in COVID-19. Study in general: Acute and convalescent COVID-19 specimens originated in the United States, Italy and Spain. T cells, B-cell-depleted T cells, or PBMCs supplied cDNA or gDNA.

Per the study methods: Reference gene primer amplification in the assay estimated nucleated cell counts. Repertoires were generated with immunoSEQ multiplex PCR, while TCRdb's copy carries only in-frame clones and drops some. The DNA was the basis for D and trimming; V, J and clone size are from that table. The repertoire includes about 270,000 clones, roughly 90% of them detected once, and 9.5% to 15% sits in the top ten. Seattle patients were enrolled while actively infected and followed longitudinally. Sample: peripheral blood. This TCR was sampled from a woman in her 30s with COVID-19, enrolled during active disease.

The CDR3: CASSQGSLGVRAFF. CDR3 sequence (DNA): TGTGCCAGCAGCCAAGGTTCTCTGGGTGTCAGGGCTTTCTTT. The chain joins TRBV4-2 to TRBJ1-1; no reliable D call. This CDR3 contains 14 residues. Germline CDR1 and CDR2: LGHNA and YNFKEQ. Trimming shortened V by 1 base and J by 11 bases, and 17 bases separated the two germline ends.